The 30 T cell receptor beta chains given below trace back to one sample, sequenced in a study of T cells in Graves' hyperthyroidism and ophthalmopathy. Amplified TCR beta CDR3 regions derived from RNA transcripts. First-round RT-PCR with HTBI primers amplified the TCR CDR3 region. One entry per CDR3 protein, called by TCRdb with MiXCR from the multiplex PCR reads. In the table there are over 250,000 distinct CDR3 sequences, 25% to 30% of which are singletons. The specimen was blood. These receptor sequences come from a man in his forties or fifties with Graves' hyperthyroidism that later progressed to Graves' ophthalmopathy.

The rearrangement joins TRBV7-8 to TRBJ2-3; the D is unclear. The V gene lost 0 bases and the J gene lost 3 bases, with 7 bases spanning the gap. Germline V gives CDR1 SGHVS, CDR2 FQNEAQ. CDR3 length equals 14 residues. In DNA form, the CDR3 reads TGTGCCAGCAGCTTAGCTTTGGGTACAGATACGCAGTATTTT. The encoded protein is CASSLALGTDTQYF.

A word on this clonotype: This could be a read error, since a much larger clone is one nucleotide away. The chain couples TRBV6-2 or TRBV6-3 to TRBJ2-5; TRBD2 matches at 8 bases. The CDR3 loop spans 13 amino acids. Germline CDR1 reads MNHEY; CDR2 reads SVGEGT. The CDR3 DNA is TGTGCCAGCAGTTATGGAAAGCGGGAGACCCAGTGCTTC. It specifies CASSYGKRETQCF.

This clonotype has ten or more counts. Just one base apart from a much larger clone, this may be a read error. The rearrangement uses TRBV6-5 and TRBJ1-1; D call uncertain. CDR1 is MNHEY and CDR2 is SVGAGI in the germline V gene. This CDR3 contains 14 residues. The CDR3 loop reads CASSYSTGNTGAFF. The CDR3 nucleotides read TGTGCCAGCAGTTATAGTACGGGAAACACTGGAGCTTTCTTT.

The chain has TRBV6-1 and TRBJ2-5; a possible D gene is TRBD2 (6 bases). CDR3 length: 13 residues. The V end was cut by 7 bases, the J end by 5 bases, with 14 bases between. CDR1 and CDR2 (germline): MNHNS, SASEGT. DNA of the CDR3: TGTGCCAGCACCACGGGGGAGTCGGAGACCCAGTACTTC. Its protein is CASTTGESETQYF.

This clonotype was seen repeatedly, ten times or more. A read error is likely, as this CDR3 ends without the conserved phenylalanine or tryptophan. The rearrangement joins TRBV5-1 to TRBJ2-5; no reliable D call. Germline values: CDR1 SGHRS, CDR2 YFSETQ. V was shortened by 3 bases and J by 0 bases, with 6 bases between the two germline ends. The length of the CDR3 is 13 residues. The DNA for the CDR3 is TGCGCCAGCAGCTCCGTCTACCAAGAGACCCAGTACGTC. Residues: CASSSVYQETQYV.

This clonotype occurred many times. This sequence joins TRBV10-3 and TRBJ1-2, with 8 positions matching TRBD1. The CDR3 has 12 amino acids. Germline assignment: CDR1 ENHRY and CDR2 SYGVKD. V was pared by 6 bases and J by 8 bases, with 5 bases of the junction left unmatched. CDR3 residues: CAIRTGDRGYTF. CDR3 sequence (DNA): TGTGCCATCAGGACAGGGGATCGGGGCTACACCTTC.

This clonotype was seen ten or more times. The gene calls are TRBV5-1 and TRBJ1-2; TRBD1 is a possible D gene (6 bases). The CDR3 runs 15 residues. V lost 0 bases and J lost 2, with 11 bases in between. The germline CDR1 and CDR2 sequences are SGHRS and YFSETQ. The CDR3 DNA reads TGCGCCAGCAGCTTGGGGGGACAACTCAACTATGGCTACACCTTC. It encodes CASSLGGQLNYGYTF.

The chain links TRBV4-2 to TRBJ2-2; D might be TRBD2 (6 bases). Germline values: CDR1 LGHNA, CDR2 YNFKEQ. Trimming stripped 0 bases from V and 6 bases from J, with 11 bases between. The length of the CDR3 is 15 residues. CDR3 bases: TGTGCCAGCAGCCAAGAGGAGGGTTCGGCCGGGGAGCTGTTTTTT. Translated, it gives CASSQEEGSAGELFF.

This clonotype was detected many times. The CDR3: CASSPFDRQETQYF. For the CDR3, the DNA is TGTGCCAGCAGCCCTTTCGACAGGCAAGAGACCCAGTACTTC. V is TRBV12-3 or TRBV12-4 and J is TRBJ2-5; a weak D match, TRBD1 (6 bases). V lost 6 bases and J 2 bases, leaving 13 bases between the germline ends. CDR3 length: 14 amino acids.

This clonotype appeared many times. This chain uses TRBV6-1 with TRBJ2-7; TRBD2 aligns across 9 bases. This CDR3 is built from 13 residues. Germline assignment: CDR1 MNHNS and CDR2 SASEGT. Trimming took 7 bases from V and 1 from J; bases not matched to a gene: 2. Here the CDR3 DNA reads TGTGCCAGCAATCTAGCGGGATCCTACGAGCAGTACTTC. It is translated as CASNLAGSYEQYF.

The genes are TRBV7-2 and TRBJ1-1, with D perhaps TRBD1 (5 bases). Germline V gives CDR1 SGHTA, CDR2 FQGNSA. The CDR3 contains 13 residues. V was shortened by 5 bases and J by 11 bases, with 18 bases between the two germline ends. DNA of the CDR3: TGTGCCAGCAGCATGGGGACGGTCGCTAGGGCTTTCTTT. It is translated as CASSMGTVARAFF. The whole variable domain, filled in from reference TRBV7-2 and TRBJ1-1, reads GAGVSQSPSNKVTEKGKDVELRCDPISGHTALYWYRQSLGQGLEFLIYFQGNSAPDKSGLPSDRFSAERTGGSVSTLTIQRTQQEDSAVYLCASSMGTVARAFFGQGTRLTVV.

There are many counts of this clonotype. The chain carries TRBV9 and TRBJ1-1; perhaps TRBD1 as D (5 bases). The length of the CDR3 is 15 residues. CDR1 SGDLS and CDR2 YYNGEE come from the germline V gene. The germline V and J ends were trimmed by 4 bases and 1 base, with 14 bases remaining between them. The CDR3 coding sequence is TGTGCCAGCAGCCCCGGGACTGTCCAGAACACTGAAGCTTTCTTT. Protein sequence: CASSPGTVQNTEAFF.

This clonotype was seen many times. Here the CDR3 DNA reads TGTGCCAGCAGCTTTTTACAGGGGGTCTCGGGCACTGAAGCTTTCTTT. Translated: CASSFLQGVSGTEAFF. V usage is TRBV11-2 and J usage is TRBJ1-1; 8 nucleotides align to TRBD1. The CDR3 runs to 16 residues. Germline CDR1 is SGHAT and CDR2 is FQNNGV. The ends lost 3 bases at V and 4 bases at J; junction bases unmatched: 10.

Many counts were recorded for this clonotype. The V and J genes are TRBV6-4 and TRBJ2-2; 8 bases map to TRBD1. This CDR3 has 17 amino acids. V was clipped by 5 bases and J by 2 bases; unmatched bases: 10. Germline CDR1 and CDR2: MRHNA and SNTAGT. The CDR3: CASSTKPGGINTGELFF. The CDR3 nucleotides read TGTGCCAGCAGTACGAAACCAGGGGGCATAAACACCGGGGAGCTGTTTTTT.

This clonotype was counted ten times or more. The chain uses TRBV4-1 and TRBJ1-1; possible D gene TRBD1, 5 bases. The CDR3 consists of 15 residues. Looked up from germline, CDR1 is MGHRA and CDR2 is YSYEKL. Between the trimmed V and J ends, which lost 5 bases and 3 bases, there was a span of 16 bases. The CDR3 nucleotides are TGCGCCAGCAGCAACCGGGGGGGGGTGGACACTGAAGCTTTCTTT. Its protein is CASSNRGGVDTEAFF.

This clonotype was counted ten times or more. The J gene is TRBJ1-2, the V gene TRBV6-5, with a weak D call TRBD1 (6 bases). V lost 3 bases to trimming and J lost 8 bases, with 13 bases between them. This CDR3 is built from 13 residues. Germline V gene data show CDR1 as MNHEY and CDR2 as SVGAGI. For the CDR3, the DNA is TGTGCCAGCAGTTATGGGGGCGTAGGCGGCTACACCTTC. Translating gives CASSYGGVGGYTF.

This clonotype was counted many times. The chain joins TRBV5-1 to TRBJ2-7, with TRBD1 matching 7 bases. The CDR3 extends over 14 amino acids. V gave up 4 bases and J gave up 3 bases; unmatched junction bases: 7. Looked up from germline, CDR1 is SGHRS and CDR2 is YFSETQ. The CDR3 spells CASSARGSDYEQYF. The CDR3 coding sequence is TGCGCCAGCAGCGCCAGGGGGTCTGACTACGAGCAGTACTTC. The complete variable domain, with remaining parts taken from reference TRBV5-1 and TRBJ2-7, reads KAGVTQTPRYLIKTRGQQVTLSCSPISGHRSVSWYQQTPGQGLQFLFEYFSETQRNKGNFPGRFSGRQFSNSRSEMNVSTLELGDSALYLCASSARGSDYEQYFGPGTRLTVT.

As concerns this clonotype: The conserved phenylalanine or tryptophan is not found at the CDR3 terminus, so this likely reflects a read error. This sequence joins TRBV6-1 and TRBJ1-5; 7 positions agree with TRBD1. Germline V lookup: CDR1 MNHNS, CDR2 SASEGT. The junction had 6 bases not matched to a gene; V was cut back by 5 bases and J by 2 bases. The CDR3 is 15 residues long. CDR3 in DNA: TGTGCCAGCAGTACGACAGGGATTCGCAATCAGCCCCAGCATTCT. This codes for CASSTTGIRNQPQHS.

This clonotype was picked up many times. This chain links TRBV13 with TRBJ2-7; D not resolved. Germline CDR1 and CDR2: PRHDT and FYEKMQ (reference sequence). This CDR3 spans 11 amino acids. V lost 1 base and J lost 7, with 5 bases in between. The CDR3, as DNA: TGTGCCAGCAGCTTAGTGGAGGAGCAGTACTTC. Translated: CASSLVEEQYF. The whole variable domain, filled in from reference TRBV13 and TRBJ2-7, reads AAGVIQSPRHLIKEKRETATLKCYPIPRHDTVYWYQQGPGQDPQFLISFYEKMQSDKGSIPDRFSAQQFSDYHSELNMSSLELGDSALYFCASSLVEEQYFGPGTRLTVT.

The chain joins TRBV28 to TRBJ2-7; D possibly corresponds to TRBD2 (5 bases). Trimming removed 4 bases from V and 4 bases from J, with 8 bases in between. The CDR3 length is 12 residues. The germline V gene encodes CDR1 MDHEN and CDR2 SYDVKM. CDR3 sequence reads: CASSSGIYEQYF. The CDR3, as DNA: TGTGCCAGCAGTTCGGGAATTTACGAGCAGTACTTC.

The chain combines TRBV28 with TRBJ2-7, with TRBD2 matching 7 bases. Germline V lookup: CDR1 MDHEN, CDR2 SYDVKM. This CDR3 spans 18 amino acids. The V segment lost 0 bases and the J segment 6 bases; nucleotides outside the gene matches: 17. The CDR3 DNA sequence: TGTGCCAGCAGTTTATGCCGAGCTAGCGGTAGACTCATCTGCGAGCAGTACTTC. Amino acids: CASSLCRASGRLICEQYF.

This clonotype was picked up one time. The V gene is TRBV6-1, the J gene TRBJ2-5, with 8 bases matching TRBD1. This CDR3 contains 15 residues. Trimming cost V 4 bases and J 5 bases; bases outside gene matches: 9. The germline V gene encodes CDR1 MNHNS and CDR2 SASEGT. The CDR3 sequence: CASSGRGLARETQYF. CDR3 DNA: TGTGCCAGCAGTGGCAGGGGGCTGGCTCGGGAGACCCAGTACTTC.

This clonotype was recorded many times. The gene calls are TRBV12-3 or TRBV12-4 and TRBJ2-7; 9 bases align to TRBD2. Losses at the gene ends were 4 bases for V and 0 bases for J; bases not matched to a gene: 4. The CDR3 length is 15 residues. The CDR3 coding sequence is TGTGCCAGCAGTTCTAGCGGGATGGGCTCCTACGAGCAGTACTTC. Translated: CASSSSGMGSYEQYF.

This clonotype was seen at least ten times. The CDR3 sequence is CASSERAGTRGWEQYF. Written as DNA, the CDR3 is TGTGCCAGCAGCGAGCGAGCCGGGACTAGGGGATGGGAGCAGTACTTC. The V and J genes are TRBV11-2 and TRBJ2-7, with 8 bases lining up with TRBD2. Germline V gene lookup returns CDR1 SGHAT and CDR2 FQNNGV. The CDR3 totals 16 residues. Trimming cost V 5 bases and J 7 bases; bases outside gene matches: 16.

This clonotype was counted at least ten times. The chain uses TRBV4-1 and TRBJ1-2; D may be TRBD1 (5 bases). The length of the CDR3 is 13 residues. Germline-derived CDR1 and CDR2 are MGHRA and YSYEKL. V lost 1 base and J lost 4, with 7 bases in between. The CDR3 sequence: CASSQVTGYGYTF. The CDR3 DNA is TGCGCCAGCAGCCAAGTTACAGGCTATGGCTACACCTTC.

Ten or more counts support this clonotype. The chain employs TRBV7-2 and TRBJ1-2; the D gene is possibly TRBD1 (6 bases). The V gene's germline CDR1 is SGHTA and CDR2 FQGNSA. The CDR3 totals 16 residues. Between the trimmed V and J ends, which lost 5 bases and 2 bases, there was a span of 18 bases. CDR3 DNA: TGTGCCAGCAGCGGAAGCCGACAGGAGACAAACTATGGCTACACCTTC. Amino acids: CASSGSRQETNYGYTF.

This clonotype was counted at least ten times. The chain links TRBV29-1 to TRBJ2-5; D perhaps matches TRBD1 (6 bases). V was shortened by 4 bases and J by 5 bases, with 11 bases between the two germline ends. The CDR3 sequence is 12 residues long. CDR1 is SQVTM and CDR2 is ANQGSEA in the germline V gene. The CDR3 loop reads CSVAGTPETQYF. The CDR3, as DNA: TGCAGCGTTGCCGGGACACCCGAGACCCAGTACTTC. Filled out from reference TRBV29-1 and TRBJ2-5, the complete variable domain reads SAVISQKPSRDICQRGTSLTIQCQVDSQVTMMFWYRQQPGQSLTLIATANQGSEATYESGFVIDKFPISRPNLTFSTLTVSNMSPEDSSIYLCSVAGTPETQYFGPGTRLLVL.

This clonotype was seen repeatedly, ten times or more. V usage is TRBV2 and J usage is TRBJ2-7; 12 bases are shared with TRBD2. The CDR3 sequence is 12 residues long. V shed 6 bases, J shed 10 bases, and the junction held 4 bases outside the gene matches. Germline-derived CDR1 and CDR2 are SNHLY and FYNNEI. In nucleotides, the CDR3 is TGTGCCAGCAGGACTAGCGGGGGTCATCAGTACTTC. It is translated as CASRTSGGHQYF.

Many counts were recorded for this clonotype. This chain links TRBV11-2 with TRBJ2-5; D may be TRBD1 (5 bases). V dropped 5 bases and J dropped 0 bases, with 13 bases sitting between them. This CDR3 spans 15 amino acids. Germline values: CDR1 SGHAT, CDR2 FQNNGV. CDR3 region: CASSIGHLYQETQYF. In nucleotides, the CDR3 is TGTGCCAGCAGCATAGGACATTTGTACCAAGAGACCCAGTACTTC.

This clonotype was detected many times. CDR3 amino acids: CASSRREGRQETQYF. The CDR3 coding sequence is TGTGCCAGCAGCCGGCGCGAAGGACGACAAGAGACCCAGTACTTC. V usage is TRBV7-8 and J usage is TRBJ2-5; no clear D. V gave up 5 bases and J gave up 2 bases, with 15 bases separating them. Germline loops: CDR1 SGHVS, CDR2 FQNEAQ. CDR3 length: 15 amino acids.